The rows below give T cell receptor beta chains drawn from one sample of a study of blood T cell repertoires in COVID-19. The table came from immunoSEQ multiplex PCR; TCRdb's copy has only in-frame clones and leaves some out. Among about 71,000 clones, 86% were seen once, and the ten largest hold roughly 2%. The sample comprised peripheral blood. Source of these receptors: a man aged 25 to 40 with acute or convalescent COVID-19. CDR3s include the opening cysteine and the closing phenylalanine or tryptophan. The order of the fields is J gene, V gene, CDR3 protein.

>TRBJ2-1|TRBV5-6
CASSSGTSSYNEQFF
>TRBJ1-3|TRBV7-9
CASSLASTGNTIYF
>TRBJ1-5|TRBV18
CASSRGQSISPQHF
>TRBJ2-7|TRBV7-9
CASSIAGTRPYEQYF
>TRBJ2-5|TRBV28
CASSKILKRETQYF
>TRBJ1-1|TRBV25-1
CASSESTRGAFF
>TRBJ1-4|TRBV28
CASSLGGLTNEKLFF
>TRBJ2-7|TRBV2
CASSLLQGQEGEQYF
>TRBJ2-1|TRBV7-8
CASSPRQVPYNEQFF
>TRBJ1-6|TRBV30
CAWRKGAGSPLHF
>TRBJ1-6|TRBV7-2
CASSIRGYGDSPLHF
>TRBJ1-6|TRBV27
CASGSRQSYNSPLHF
>TRBJ2-3|TRBV19
CASSFAGGDTQYF
>TRBJ1-5|TRBV12-5
CASAHTQVGNQPQHF
>TRBJ2-2|TRBV9
CASSGLANTGELFF
>TRBJ2-1|TRBV29-1
CSVEKEKQFF
>TRBJ1-2|TRBV7-2
CASSLYQEGTGGYTF
>TRBJ1-3|TRBV30
CAWSGTGITSGNTIYF
>TRBJ1-6|TRBV7-8
CASSLAANSPLHF
>TRBJ2-7|TRBV27
CASRRTSGTYEQYF
>TRBJ2-1|TRBV19
CASRSGRALNEQFF
>TRBJ1-1|TRBV5-6
CASSRGMNTEAFF